Many counts were recorded for the clone carrying this TCR beta chain. Its antigen is undetermined. Trimming left V 2 bases short and J 6 bases short, with 13 bases between. The CDR3 is 15 amino acids. CDR1 and CDR2 from the germline V gene are SGHTA and FQGNSA. RNA transcripts were the source from which TCR beta CDR3 regions were amplified. Amplification began with first-round RT-PCR using HTBI primers, then second-round multiplex PCR was performed. In TCRdb, the multiplex PCR reads were re-called with MiXCR into one record per CDR3 protein. The repertoire consists of nearly 400,000 distinct CDR3 sequences, with around 19% occurring once and the leading ten covering about 1.4%. This entry belongs to a study of Graves' ophthalmopathy and Graves' hyperthyroidism. Whole-study findings and limits: Ophthalmopathy progression prediction by the model yielded a sensitivity of more than 60% and a specificity of 72.22%.

Sequencing was done on a sample of peripheral blood. The chain joins TRBV7-2 to TRBJ2-2; D unresolved. The TCR was taken from a woman in her late teens or twenties with Graves' ophthalmopathy. CDR3 region: CASSLLAPPSGELFF. The DNA for the CDR3 is TGTGCCAGCAGCTTACTGGCCCCACCTTCCGGGGAGCTGTTTTTT.